This T cell receptor (beta chain) is drawn from a study of T-cell memory formation after mild COVID-19. Study-level information: TCR clusters were largely donor specific. Overall study findings and caveats: Confirmation of SARS-CoV-2 specificity was lacking for second-wave clones peaking day 37. The study found balanced CD4/CD8 in clones contracting day 15 to 85 and a CD4+ lean in later expanders.

This clonotype was counted many times. No antigen is known for it. Sample barcodes and UMIs were carried by the TCR alpha and TCR beta cDNA libraries that 5'RACE generated with constant-segment primers. Each CDR3 protein gets one entry after TCRdb re-called the 5' RACE reads with MiXCR. The table lists more than 80,000 distinct CDR3 sequences, 9.5% to 15% of them singletons. The TCR sequence derives from an adult woman who had mild COVID-19 (a few samples of this study predate the infection). Cell type and time point are not known. Sequenced sample: PBMCs or a T cell subset sorted from them (not recorded which).

The CDR3 DNA reads as TGTGCCAGCAGCTCTGGGCTAGCGGAGGACTACGAGCAGTACTTC. This gives the protein CASSSGLAEDYEQYF. This rearrangement joins TRBV7-6 to TRBJ2-7; 7 bases line up with TRBD2. J lost 3 bases, V lost 4 bases, and 9 bases had no gene match. The CDR3 runs to 15 residues. Germline CDR1 is SGHVS and CDR2 is FNYEAQ.